This T cell receptor (beta chain) was profiled in a study of CD8 T cells in ankylosing spondylitis. Study-wide results and limits: Made up of eight or nine highly homologous variants, a TCR beta motif appeared characteristic of ankylosing spondylitis blood. Clones that were linked to disease were CD8+ and were relatively rare in peripheral blood. A subset of motif variants has previously been described in the synovial fluid and blood of reactive arthritis. Researchers reportedly found disease-linked clones significantly enriched in matched ankylosing spondylitis synovial fluid.

As to this clonotype: No antigen is known for it.

Quantitative 5'-RACE with molecular barcodes was used to make the TCR beta libraries. TCRdb ran MiXCR on the 5' RACE reads and lists one entry per CDR3 protein. Of about 450,000 distinct CDR3 sequences in the sample, roughly a quarter are singletons; the top ten hold 0.89%. The sequenced material came from blood, either unsorted or a sorted T cell fraction (not recorded which). This TCR derives from a male donor with ankylosing spondylitis.

The CDR3 loop reads CASSQRPHGDNEQFF. CDR3 bases: TGTGCCAGCAGCCAACGGCCCCACGGCGACAATGAGCAGTTCTTC. The chain employs TRBV4-2 and TRBJ2-1; no clear D gene. The CDR3 has 15 residues. The V gene's germline CDR1 is LGHNA and CDR2 YNFKEQ. V dropped 2 bases and J dropped 5 bases, with 13 bases sitting between them.